The 10 T cell receptor beta chains reported below all come from one sample, sequenced in a study of CD8 T cells in ankylosing spondylitis. TCRdb re-analysed the 5' RACE reads in MiXCR, keeping a single row per CDR3 protein. The profile covers 250,000 to 350,000 distinct CDR3 sequences, with around 20% appearing a single time and approximately 3.7% taken by the ten largest. Sequencing used blood, either unsorted or a sorted T cell fraction (not recorded which). All receptors come from a female donor with ankylosing spondylitis or in good health (not recorded which).

This chain uses TRBV20-1 with TRBJ1-2; weak D call: TRBD1 (5 bases). V lost 2 bases and J 8 bases, leaving 18 bases between the germline ends. Germline values: CDR1 DFQATT, CDR2 SNEGSKA (reference sequence). The CDR3 runs 14 residues. Here the CDR3 DNA reads TGCAGTGCTAGACACAGGTTCAGCGAGGCCGGCTACACCTTC. Amino acids: CSARHRFSEAGYTF.

This clonotype has at least ten counts. The chain employs TRBV20-1 and TRBJ2-1; D possibly matches TRBD1 or TRBD2 (6 bases each). The CDR3 contains 13 residues. CDR1 and CDR2 from the germline V gene are DFQATT and SNEGSKA (reference sequence). Trimming stripped 5 bases from V and 7 bases from J, with 15 bases between. DNA for the CDR3: TGCAGTGCTGAGGAGACTAGGGGGAATGAGCAGTTCTTC. Amino acids: CSAEETRGNEQFF.

This clonotype was seen a few times. The chain is built from TRBV20-1 and TRBJ1-5; D ambiguous. CDR3 size: 13 residues. Trimming left V 3 bases short and J 5 bases short, with 11 bases between. CDR1 is DFQATT and CDR2 is SNEGSKA in the germline V gene (reference sequence). This CDR3 is CSASKGKDQPQHF. The CDR3 nucleotides are TGCAGTGCTAGCAAGGGAAAGGATCAGCCCCAGCATTTT.

The genes are TRBV5-1 and TRBJ2-7; tentatively, D is TRBD2 (6 bases). Looked up from germline, CDR1 is SGHRS and CDR2 is YFSETQ. The CDR3 consists of 17 residues. Trimming cost V 4 bases and J 1 base, with 21 bases left between them. CDR3 in DNA: TGCGCCAGCAGCCCTCCACTTAGCGGATCGAGTTCCTACGAGCAGTACTTC. This sequence encodes CASSPPLSGSSSYEQYF.

The rearrangement links TRBV28 to TRBJ2-7; a weak D match, TRBD2 (6 bases). Per germline, CDR1 MDHEN and CDR2 SYDVKM. The ends were cut back, 10 bases at V and 0 bases at J, with 13 bases in the middle. This CDR3 is 13 amino acids long. The CDR3 coding sequence is TGTGCCACCACAACTAGCAGCTCCTACGAGCAGTACTTC. Translating it yields CATTTSSSYEQYF.

This clonotype has a handful of counts. Compared with germline, one end of the junction differs, possibly owing to a read error. V usage is TRBV6-5 and J usage is TRBJ1-6; TRBD1 is a possible D gene (5 bases). The CDR3 spans 17 residues. Per the germline V gene, CDR1 is MNHEY and CDR2 is SVGAGI. CDR3 nucleotides: TGTGCCAGCATTTACTGGGCTCGGCGCGGGGGAGGGTCACCCCTCCACTTT. Protein sequence: CASIYWARRGGGSPLHF.

This chain links TRBV4-3 with TRBJ2-3; D might be TRBD2 (6 bases). Germline V gene data show CDR1 as LGHNA and CDR2 as YSLEER. Trimming stripped 1 base from V and 5 bases from J, with 16 bases between. This CDR3 contains 16 residues. DNA of the CDR3: TGCGCCAGCAGCCAAGTCCGCGGGAAGGGGAGAGATACGCAGTATTTT. It codes for CASSQVRGKGRDTQYF.

The gene calls are TRBV7-2 and TRBJ2-2, with 10 bases fitting TRBD2. The CDR3 runs to 15 residues. The germline CDR1 and CDR2 sequences are SGHTA and FQGNSA. V was pared by 6 bases and J by 3 bases, with 4 bases of the junction left unmatched. The CDR3 sequence is CASRPTSGYTGELFF. The CDR3 coding sequence is TGTGCCAGCAGACCGACTAGCGGGTACACCGGGGAGCTGTTTTTT.

This clonotype was counted between two and nine times. This chain links TRBV12-3 or TRBV12-4 with TRBJ2-1; 7 bases map to TRBD2. V dropped 4 bases and J dropped 6; count of bases not matched to a gene: 3. The CDR3 contains 13 residues. The DNA for the CDR3 is TGTGCCAGCAGTTGGCGGGAGTTCAATGAGCAGTTCTTC. Its translation is CASSWREFNEQFF.

J is TRBJ2-6 and V is TRBV20-1; a possible D gene is TRBD2 (6 bases). Germline CDR1 and CDR2: DFQATT and SNEGSKA (reference sequence). CDR3 length: 17 amino acids. The V and J ends lost 7 bases and 0 bases respectively, with 19 bases between them. The CDR3 reads CSVKGLPRPSGANVLTF. The CDR3 region has the DNA TGCAGTGTTAAGGGACTCCCGAGACCCTCTGGGGCCAACGTCCTGACTTTC.